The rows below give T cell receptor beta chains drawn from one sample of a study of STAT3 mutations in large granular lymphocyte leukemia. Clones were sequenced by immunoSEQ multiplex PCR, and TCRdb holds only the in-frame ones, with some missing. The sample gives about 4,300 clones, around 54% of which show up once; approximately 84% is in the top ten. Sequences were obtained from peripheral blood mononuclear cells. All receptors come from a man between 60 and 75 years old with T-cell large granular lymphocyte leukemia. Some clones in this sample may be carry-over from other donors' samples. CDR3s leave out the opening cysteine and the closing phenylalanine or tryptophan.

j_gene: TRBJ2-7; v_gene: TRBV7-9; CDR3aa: ASSLGGEPGTYEQY
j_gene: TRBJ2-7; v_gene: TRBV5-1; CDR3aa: ASSLFPGGNEQY
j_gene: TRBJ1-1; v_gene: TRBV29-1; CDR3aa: SVTPSTGAWNTEAF
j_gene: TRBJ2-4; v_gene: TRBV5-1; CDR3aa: ASSIRGQGLAKNIQY
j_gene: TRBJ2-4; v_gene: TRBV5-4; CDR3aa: ASSPRDAKNIQY
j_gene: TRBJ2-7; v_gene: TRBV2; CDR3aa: ATRQGRDGAYEQY
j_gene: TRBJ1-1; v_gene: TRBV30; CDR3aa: AWSRESEAF
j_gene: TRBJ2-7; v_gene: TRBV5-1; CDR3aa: ASSPDGIQNRPYEQY
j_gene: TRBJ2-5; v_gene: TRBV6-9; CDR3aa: ASIYRQETQY
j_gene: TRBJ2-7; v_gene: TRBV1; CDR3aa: TSSQGWRMTYEQY
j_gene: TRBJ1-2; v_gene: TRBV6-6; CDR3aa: ASRPSERDGYT
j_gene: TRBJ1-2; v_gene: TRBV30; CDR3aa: AWEQGSYGYT
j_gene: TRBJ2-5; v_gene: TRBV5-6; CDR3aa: ASSLGGQETQY
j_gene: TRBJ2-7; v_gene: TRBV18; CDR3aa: ASSNARVGEQY
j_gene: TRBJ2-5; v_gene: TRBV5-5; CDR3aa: ASSLWGGQY
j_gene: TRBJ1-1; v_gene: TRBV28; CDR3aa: ASSLSTGLNTEAF